This T cell receptor beta chain comes out of a study of blood T cell repertoires in COVID-19. The V and J ends lost 0 bases and 8 bases, in that order; junction bases with no gene match: 5. This CDR3 is 15 amino acids long. The germline V gene encodes CDR1 MGHRA and CDR2 YSYEKL. Some clones are missing from TCRdb's copy, which holds only in-frame ones; the method was immunoSEQ multiplex PCR. The sample carries under 300,000 clones, about 87% recorded once. Sequenced material: peripheral blood. The chain uses TRBV4-1 and TRBJ2-4; 9 bases agree with TRBD1. The source is a woman aged 40 to 55 with acute or convalescent COVID-19. The CDR3 loop reads CASSQDADRGHIQYF. DNA for the CDR3: TGCGCCAGCAGCCAAGACGCGGACAGGGGCCACATTCAGTACTTC.